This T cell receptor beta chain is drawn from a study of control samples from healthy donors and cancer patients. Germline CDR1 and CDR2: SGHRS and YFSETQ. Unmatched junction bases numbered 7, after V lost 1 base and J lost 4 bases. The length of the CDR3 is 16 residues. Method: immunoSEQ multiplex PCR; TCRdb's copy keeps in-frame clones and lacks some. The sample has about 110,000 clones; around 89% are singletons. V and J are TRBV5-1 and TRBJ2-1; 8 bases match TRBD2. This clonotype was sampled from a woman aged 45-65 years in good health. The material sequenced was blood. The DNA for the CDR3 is TGCGCCAGCAGCTTGTTGGCGGGAGGAACATACAATGAGCAGTTCTTC. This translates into CASSLLAGGTYNEQFF.